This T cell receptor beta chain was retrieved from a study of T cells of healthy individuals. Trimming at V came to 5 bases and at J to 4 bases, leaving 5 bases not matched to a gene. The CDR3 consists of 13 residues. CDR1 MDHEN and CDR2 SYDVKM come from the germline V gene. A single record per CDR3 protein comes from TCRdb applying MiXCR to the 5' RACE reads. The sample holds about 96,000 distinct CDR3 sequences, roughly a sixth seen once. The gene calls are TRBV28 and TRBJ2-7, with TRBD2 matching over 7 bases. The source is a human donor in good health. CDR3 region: CASSGPGGYEQYF. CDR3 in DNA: TGTGCCAGCAGTGGTCCGGGGGGATACGAGCAGTACTTC. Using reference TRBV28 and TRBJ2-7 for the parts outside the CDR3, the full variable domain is DVKVTQSSRYLVKRTGEKVFLECVQDMDHENMFWYRQDPGLGLRLIYFSYDVKMKEKGDIPEGYSVSREKKERFSLILESASTNQTSMYLCASSGPGGYEQYFGPGTRLTVT.